A single sample is the source of the 12 T cell receptor beta chains below, sequenced in a study of cytomegalovirus exposure and HLA in healthy donors. The PCR had 60 Vbeta and 13 Jbeta primers. Assay: immunoSEQ multiplex PCR; the TCRdb copy retains only in-frame clones and omits some. The listing records 45,000 to 55,000 clones. The sequencing input was PBMCs. The receptors originated from a woman between 50 and 59 years old in good health and CMV-seropositive.

This chain joins TRBV27 and TRBJ2-1, with TRBD2 as a possible D gene (6 bases). Germline V gene data show CDR1 as MNHEY and CDR2 as SMNVEV (reference sequence). V gave up 8 bases and J gave up 0 bases, with 11 bases separating them. This CDR3 has 14 residues. The CDR3 bases are TGTGCCAGCCTAGCGCCGAGCTCCTACAATGAGCAGTTCTTC. This encodes CASLAPSSYNEQFF.

Points on this clone: A junction end diverges from the germline sequence, so it may reflect a read error. Within the sample, other DNA sequences also encode this same CDR3. The chain has TRBV6-5 and TRBJ1-4; 7 bases agree with TRBD1. Germline V gene lookup returns CDR1 MNHEY and CDR2 SVGAGI. The CDR3 covers 15 residues. The CDR3 sequence is CASSAEGAANEKLFF. The CDR3 coding sequence is TGCGCCAGCAGTGCCGAGGGGGCAGCTAATGAAAAACTGTTTTTT.

This rearrangement joins TRBV15 to TRBJ1-6; D is perhaps TRBD1 (5 bases). V shed 0 bases and J shed 8 bases, with 8 bases lying between them. Germline CDR1 is LNHNV and CDR2 is YYDKDF (reference sequence). This CDR3 region has 14 residues. CDR3 bases: TGTGCCACCAGCAGAGACCAAGGGGATTCACCCCTCCACTTT. Translating it yields CATSRDQGDSPLHF.

The chain combines TRBV4-1 with TRBJ1-5; D possibly corresponds to TRBD1 (6 bases). V lost 0 bases to trimming and J lost 5 bases, with 14 bases between them. CDR1 and CDR2 from the germline V gene are MGHRA and YSYEKL. CDR3 length: 16 amino acids. The CDR3 nucleotides read TGCGCCAGCAGCCAAGACCGGGGGGGCGCGTATCAGCCCCAGCATTTT. Its protein is CASSQDRGGAYQPQHF.

The gene calls are TRBV2 and TRBJ2-7; TRBD2 agrees at 13 bases. The CDR3 totals 18 residues. Germline V gene sequence: CDR1 SNHLY, CDR2 FYNNEI. The V segment lost 3 bases and the J segment 2 bases; nucleotides outside the gene matches: 10. The CDR3 sequence is CASSDLGLAGEFPYEQYF. The DNA of the CDR3 is TGTGCCAGCAGTGATTTAGGACTAGCGGGAGAGTTTCCCTACGAGCAGTACTTC.

The chain carries TRBV5-1 and TRBJ2-7; TRBD2 matches 9 bases. The CDR3 length is 15 residues. CDR1 SGHRS and CDR2 YFSETQ come from the germline V gene. Germline trimming cut 1 base from V and 4 bases from J; bases unmatched to any gene: 6. CDR3 DNA sequence: TGCGCCAGCAGCTTGAAGGGCGGGAGGGTTTACGAGCAGTACTTC. This encodes CASSLKGGRVYEQYF.

The chain joins TRBV13 to TRBJ2-3; a weak D match, TRBD2 (5 bases). Between the trimmed V and J ends, which lost 6 bases and 2 bases, there was a span of 12 bases. CDR1 is PRHDT and CDR2 is FYEKMQ in the germline V gene (reference sequence). This CDR3 comprises 14 residues. The CDR3 region has the DNA TGTGCCAGCAGTGGACTCGGCCCCACAGATACGCAGTATTTT. Amino acids: CASSGLGPTDTQYF.

The V gene is TRBV28, the J gene TRBJ2-4; D may be TRBD1 (6 bases). Germline CDR1 reads MDHEN; CDR2 reads SYDVKM. The CDR3 is 14 amino acids. The germline V and J ends were trimmed by 5 bases and 9 bases, with 17 bases remaining between them. The CDR3 nucleotides are TGTGCCAGCAGTCTCGGTTCCCTCAGGGGCATTCAGTACTTC. It codes for CASSLGSLRGIQYF. Looking up the rest from reference TRBV28 and TRBJ2-4 gives the full variable domain: DVKVTQSSRYLVKRTGEKVFLECVQDMDHENMFWYRQDPGLGLRLIYFSYDVKMKEKGDIPEGYSVSREKKERFSLILESASTNQTSMYLCASSLGSLRGIQYFGAGTRLSVL.

This chain joins TRBV5-1 and TRBJ1-5; possibly TRBD1 for D (6 bases). Between the trimmed V and J ends, which lost 8 bases and 0 bases, there was a span of 18 bases. The germline V gene encodes CDR1 SGHRS and CDR2 YFSETQ. The CDR3 extends over 16 amino acids. The CDR3 reads CASSGTSFYSNQPQHF. CDR3 coding DNA: TGCGCCAGTTCTGGGACAAGCTTCTATAGCAATCAGCCCCAGCATTTT. Supplemented by reference TRBV5-1 and TRBJ1-5, the full variable domain reads KAGVTQTPRYLIKTRGQQVTLSCSPISGHRSVSWYQQTPGQGLQFLFEYFSETQRNKGNFPGRFSGRQFSNSRSEMNVSTLELGDSALYLCASSGTSFYSNQPQHFGDGTRLSIL.

The chain combines TRBV6-4 with TRBJ2-6; 12 nucleotides align to TRBD1. The J segment lost 4 bases and the V segment lost 10 bases, leaving 5 bases of the junction unmatched. Germline V gene data show CDR1 as MRHNA and CDR2 as SNTAGT. The CDR3 length is 15 residues. CDR3 amino acids: CATGQGASGANVLTF. DNA of the CDR3: TGTGCCACGGGACAGGGGGCGTCGGGGGCCAACGTCCTGACTTTC.

The chain employs TRBV10-3 and TRBJ2-5; the match to TRBD2 covers 7 bases. This CDR3 comprises 14 residues. CDR1 ENHRY and CDR2 SYGVKD come from the germline V gene. With V trimmed by 4 bases and J by 5 bases, 7 bases remained unmatched. The CDR3 bases are TGTGCCATCAGTGGTGCGGGAGCAGGGGAGACCCAGTACTTC. It yields the protein CAISGAGAGETQYF.

The rearrangement uses TRBV5-1 and TRBJ2-2; D gene unclear. The CDR3 is 15 residues long. V lost 0 bases and J 6 bases, leaving 12 bases between the germline ends. Germline V gene data show CDR1 as SGHRS and CDR2 as YFSETQ. The CDR3 is CASSLAEVAAGELFF. The CDR3 coding sequence is TGCGCCAGCAGCTTGGCGGAAGTGGCGGCCGGGGAGCTGTTTTTT. The full variable domain, rest sourced from reference TRBV5-1 and TRBJ2-2, is KAGVTQTPRYLIKTRGQQVTLSCSPISGHRSVSWYQQTPGQGLQFLFEYFSETQRNKGNFPGRFSGRQFSNSRSEMNVSTLELGDSALYLCASSLAEVAAGELFFGEGSRLTVL.